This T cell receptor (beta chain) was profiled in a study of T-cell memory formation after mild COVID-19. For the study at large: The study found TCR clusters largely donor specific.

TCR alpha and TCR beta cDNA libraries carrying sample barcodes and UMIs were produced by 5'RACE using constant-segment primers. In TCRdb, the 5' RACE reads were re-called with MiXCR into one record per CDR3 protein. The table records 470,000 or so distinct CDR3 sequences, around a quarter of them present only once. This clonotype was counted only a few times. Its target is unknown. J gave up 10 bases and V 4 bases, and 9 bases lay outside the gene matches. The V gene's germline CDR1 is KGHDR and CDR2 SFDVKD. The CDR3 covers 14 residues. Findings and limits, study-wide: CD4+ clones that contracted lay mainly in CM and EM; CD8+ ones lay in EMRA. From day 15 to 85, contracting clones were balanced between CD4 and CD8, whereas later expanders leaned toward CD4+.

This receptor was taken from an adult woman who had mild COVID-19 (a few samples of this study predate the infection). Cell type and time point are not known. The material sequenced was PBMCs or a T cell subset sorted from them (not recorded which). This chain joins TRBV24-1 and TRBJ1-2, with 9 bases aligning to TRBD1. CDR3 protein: CATSDDRGAIVYTF. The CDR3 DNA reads TGTGCCACCAGTGACGACAGGGGGGCTATTGTCTACACCTTC.